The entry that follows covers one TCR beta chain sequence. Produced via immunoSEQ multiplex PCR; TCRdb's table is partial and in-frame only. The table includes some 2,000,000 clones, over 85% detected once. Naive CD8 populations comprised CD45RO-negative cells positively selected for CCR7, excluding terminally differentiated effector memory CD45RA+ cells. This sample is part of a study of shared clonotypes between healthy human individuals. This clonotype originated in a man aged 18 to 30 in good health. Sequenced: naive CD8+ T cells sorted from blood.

In nucleotides, the CDR3 is TGTGCCAGTAGTCCAGAGCACATTTACGGAAACACCATATATTTT. This sequence encodes CASSPEHIYGNTIYF. The chain employs TRBV19 and TRBJ1-3, with D hard to call. This CDR3 spans 15 amino acids. Germline loops: CDR1 LNHDA, CDR2 SQIVND (reference sequence). Trimming took 5 bases from V and 4 from J, leaving 15 bases between them.